The entry below describes one T cell receptor beta chain. The antigen is not known. The source of the sample is a study of T cell responses to AZD1222 COVID-19 vaccine. In germline, CDR1 is SGHNT, CDR2 YYREEE (reference sequence). The ends were cut back, 2 bases at V and 4 bases at J, with 7 bases in the middle. The CDR3 is 13 residues long. General study results and limits: It should be noted that donors were predominantly white British and more often female, and clonal diversity was possibly underestimated. At baseline, seropositivity was found in only a handful of AZD1222 recipients. Only after the peak T cell response were repertoires sampled.

Data came from immunoSEQ multiplex PCR; TCRdb stores just in-frame clones and leaves some out. The data contain roughly 120,000 clones, 91% of them seen just once; the ten biggest clones take up under 3.5%. This TCR came from an adult in good health. This sample comprised peripheral blood, obtained on day 0 of AZD1222 vaccination. The chain has TRBV5-4 and TRBJ1-3; tentatively, D is TRBD1 (5 bases). The CDR3 bases are TGTGCCAGCAGCTTCAGGACAGGAAACACCATATATTTT. It is translated as CASSFRTGNTIYF.